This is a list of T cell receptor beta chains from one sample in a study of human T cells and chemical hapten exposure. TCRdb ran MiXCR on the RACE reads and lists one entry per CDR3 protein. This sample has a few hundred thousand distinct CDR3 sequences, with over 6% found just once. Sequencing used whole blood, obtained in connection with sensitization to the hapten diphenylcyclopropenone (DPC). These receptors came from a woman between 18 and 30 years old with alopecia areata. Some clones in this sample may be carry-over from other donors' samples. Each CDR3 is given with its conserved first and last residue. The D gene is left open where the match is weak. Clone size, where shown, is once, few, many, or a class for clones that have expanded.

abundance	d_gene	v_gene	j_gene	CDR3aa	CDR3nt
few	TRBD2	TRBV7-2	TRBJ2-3	CASILSGDKDTQYF	TGTGCCAGCATCCTTAGCGGGGACAAAGATACGCAGTATTTT
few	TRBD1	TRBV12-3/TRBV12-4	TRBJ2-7	CASSYGTGAYEQYF	TGTGCCAGCAGTTACGGGACAGGGGCCTACGAGCAGTACTTC
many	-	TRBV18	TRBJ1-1	CASSPLRGGDTEAFF	TGTGCCAGCTCACCGCTCAGGGGAGGGGACACTGAAGCTTTCTTT
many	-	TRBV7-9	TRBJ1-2	CASSLMSGYTF	TGTGCCAGCAGCTTAATGTCTGGCTACACCTTC
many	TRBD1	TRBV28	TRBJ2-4	CASSPRTGGNDKNIQYF	TGTGCCAGCAGCCCCCGGACAGGGGGCAACGACAAAAACATTCAGTACTTC
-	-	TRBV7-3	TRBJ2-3	CASSPPKSGVDTQYF	TGTGCCAGCAGCCCCCCGAAAAGTGGGGTAGATACGCAGTATTTT
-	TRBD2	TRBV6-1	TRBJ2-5	CASSVVLAGVGTQYF	TGTGCCAGCAGTGTGGTTCTAGCGGGGGTCGGGACCCAGTACTTC
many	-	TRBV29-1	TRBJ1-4	CSVGNTGEKLFF	TGCAGCGTCGGAAATACGGGGGAAAAACTGTTTTTT
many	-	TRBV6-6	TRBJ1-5	CASSYAGQSNQPQHF	TGTGCCAGCAGTTACGCAGGACAGAGCAATCAGCCCCAGCATTTT
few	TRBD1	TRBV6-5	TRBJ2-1	CASSRGQGWPSEQFF	TGTGCCAGCAGCAGAGGACAGGGGTGGCCCTCTGAGCAGTTCTTC
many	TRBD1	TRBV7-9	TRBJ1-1	CASSYDRGGPMNTEAFF	TGTGCCAGCAGTTACGACAGGGGAGGACCCATGAACACTGAAGCTTTCTTT
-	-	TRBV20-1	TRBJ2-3	CSARPGSTDTQYF	TGCAGTGCTAGACCCGGTAGCACAGATACGCAGTATTTT
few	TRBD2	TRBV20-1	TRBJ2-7	CSARATSGGAGEQYF	TGCAGTGCTAGAGCAACTAGCGGGGGGGCGGGCGAGCAGTACTTC
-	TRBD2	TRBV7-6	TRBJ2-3	CASSLAGLSTDTQYF	TGTGCCAGCAGCTTAGCGGGACTAAGCACAGATACGCAGTATTTT
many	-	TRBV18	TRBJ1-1	CASSEGGNTEAFF	TGTGCCAGCTCGGAGGGGGGCAACACTGAAGCTTTCTTT
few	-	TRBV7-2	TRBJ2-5	CASSFRPNQETQYF	TGTGCCAGCAGCTTTCGACCAAACCAAGAGACCCAGTACTTC